This is a list of T cell receptor beta chains from one sample in a study. TCRdb's table, derived via immunoSEQ multiplex PCR, lists solely in-frame clones and lacks some. The sample has around 50,000 clones, 93% seen once. Specimen: PBMCs. Source of these receptors: a man aged 40-55 years with rheumatoid arthritis. Each CDR3 is given with its conserved first and last residue. The D gene is left open where the match is weak. A clone size is listed for some rows: how often the clone was seen (once, few, many), or a class if it is expanded.

D	size	V	length	J	CDR3	DNA
TRBD1	-	TRBV4-3	15	TRBJ1-2	CASSQETGENYGYTF	TGCGCCAGCAGCCAAGAGACAGGGGAAAACTATGGCTACACCTTC
-	-	TRBV2	14	TRBJ1-1	CASSERQENTEAFF	TGTGCCAGCAGTGAAAGACAGGAAAACACTGAAGCTTTCTTT
-	-	TRBV12-3/TRBV12-4	12	TRBJ1-1	CASSLGTFEAFF	TGTGCCAGCAGTTTAGGGACCTTTGAAGCTTTCTTT
-	-	TRBV25-1	13	TRBJ1-1	CASSEYGGQEAFF	TGTGCCAGCAGTGAATATGGGGGACAAGAAGCTTTCTTT
-	-	TRBV25-1	13	TRBJ1-5	CASSAVNNQPQHF	TGTGCCAGCAGTGCGGTAAACAATCAGCCCCAGCATTTT
-	-	TRBV15	16	TRBJ1-5	CATSREGDRSNQPQHF	TGTGCCACCAGCAGAGAAGGGGACCGTAGCAATCAGCCCCAGCATTTT
-	-	TRBV3-1/TRBV3-2	17	TRBJ2-5	CASSAVRGGQTQETQYF	TGTGCCAGCAGCGCAGTGAGGGGGGGACAGACCCAAGAGACCCAGTACTTC
-	-	TRBV6-5	15	TRBJ1-1	CASARQSDWGTEAFF	TGTGCCAGCGCGAGACAGAGCGATTGGGGCACTGAAGCTTTCTTT
TRBD1	once	TRBV5-4	16	TRBJ1-2	CASSLGGTGGNYGYTF	TGTGCCAGCAGCTTGGGGGGTACAGGGGGTAACTATGGCTACACCTTC
TRBD2	-	TRBV6-2/TRBV6-3	16	TRBJ2-3	CASSPPRGGRADTQYF	TGTGCCAGCAGCCCCCCGCGGGGGGGCCGAGCAGATACGCAGTATTTT
TRBD1	-	TRBV6-5	13	TRBJ2-1	CASSFGTGNEQFF	TGTGCCAGCAGTTTCGGGACAGGCAATGAGCAGTTCTTC